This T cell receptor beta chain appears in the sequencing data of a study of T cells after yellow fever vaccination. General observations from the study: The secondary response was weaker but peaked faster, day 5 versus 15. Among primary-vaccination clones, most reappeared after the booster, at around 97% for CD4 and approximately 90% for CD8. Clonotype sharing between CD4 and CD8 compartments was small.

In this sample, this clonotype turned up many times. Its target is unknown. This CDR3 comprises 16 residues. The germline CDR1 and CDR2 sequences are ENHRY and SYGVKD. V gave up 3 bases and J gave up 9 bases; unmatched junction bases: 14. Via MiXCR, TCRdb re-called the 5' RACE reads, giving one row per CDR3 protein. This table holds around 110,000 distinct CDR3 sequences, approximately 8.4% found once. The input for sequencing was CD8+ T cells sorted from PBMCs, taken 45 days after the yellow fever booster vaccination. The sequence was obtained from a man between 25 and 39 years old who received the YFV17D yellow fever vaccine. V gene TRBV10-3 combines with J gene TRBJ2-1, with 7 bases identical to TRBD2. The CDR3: CAISESREEWVREQFF. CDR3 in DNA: TGTGCCATCAGTGAAAGTCGGGAGGAATGGGTCCGTGAGCAGTTCTTC.